The 10 T cell receptor beta chains presented below share a single source sample, sequenced in a study of beta chain features in type 1 diabetes. Expressed TCRB transcripts were sequenced because the isolated RNA had all been reverse transcribed beforehand. This table comes from immunoSEQ multiplex PCR, and its TCRdb copy is limited to in-frame clones, with some not included. Counted here are hundreds of thousands of clones, 15% to 20% occurring once; the ten biggest clones make up 0.023%. Sequencing was carried out using naive CD4+ T cells from blood. These receptors were taken from a woman aged 18-29 years in good health.

This clone was seen a handful of times. The V call is TRBV4-2, the J call TRBJ2-2, with unresolved D. Germline CDR1 LGHNA, CDR2 YNFKEQ. This CDR3 spans 15 amino acids. The V end was cut by 1 base, the J end by 6 bases, with 12 bases between. The CDR3 nucleotides are TGTGCCAGCAGCCAAGTTCCTCATATGGCCGGGGAGCTGTTTTTT. Protein: CASSQVPHMAGELFF.

The chain combines TRBV4-3 with TRBJ2-7; 7 bases match TRBD1. The V and J ends lost 10 bases and 4 bases, in that order; junction bases with no gene match: 13. Germline CDR1 LGHNA, CDR2 YSLEER. The CDR3 is made up of 14 amino acids. CDR3 DNA sequence: TGCGCCACCCCCCAACTAACAGGGGTGTACGAGCAGTACTTC. Translation: CATPQLTGVYEQYF.

This clone has a handful of counts. The chain combines TRBV9 with TRBJ1-3; D remains ambiguous. The CDR3 runs to 17 residues. With 0 bases removed from V and 0 bases from J, the gap between germline ends came to 13 bases. The germline V gene has CDR1 SGDLS and CDR2 YYNGEE. CDR3 region: CASSVAHMTSSGNTIYF. CDR3 nucleotides: TGTGCCAGCAGCGTAGCTCATATGACCTCCTCTGGAAACACCATATATTTT.

V gene TRBV28 combines with J gene TRBJ2-4; tentatively, D is TRBD2 (5 bases). Deletions cut 5 bases from V and 4 bases from J, with 12 bases between. CDR1 is MDHEN and CDR2 is SYDVKM in the germline V gene. CDR3 length: 14 amino acids. The CDR3 reads CASSLAGKKNIQYF. CDR3 in DNA: TGTGCCAGCAGTCTGGCGGGCAAGAAAAACATTCAGTACTTC. The entire variable domain, with the rest obtained from reference TRBV28 and TRBJ2-4, is as follows: DVKVTQSSRYLVKRTGEKVFLECVQDMDHENMFWYRQDPGLGLRLIYFSYDVKMKEKGDIPEGYSVSREKKERFSLILESASTNQTSMYLCASSLAGKKNIQYFGAGTRLSVL.

The rearrangement uses TRBV6-1 and TRBJ2-3; 13 bases agree with TRBD2. This CDR3 is built from 16 residues. V was clipped by 4 bases and J by 4 bases; unmatched bases: 5. Germline V gene sequence: CDR1 MNHNS, CDR2 SASEGT. CDR3 in amino acids: CASSARTSGSADTQYF. DNA of the CDR3: TGTGCCAGCAGTGCCAGGACTAGCGGGAGCGCAGATACGCAGTATTTT.

The chain joins TRBV6-5 to TRBJ1-5; no definite D call. CDR1 is MNHEY and CDR2 is SVGAGI in the germline V gene. CDR3 length: 13 residues. V was cut by 3 bases and J by 9 bases, with 12 bases left in between. The CDR3 spells CASSYSWDGPQHF. In DNA form, the CDR3 reads TGTGCCAGCAGTTATAGCTGGGATGGGCCCCAGCATTTT.

This clone was counted only a few times. The chain is built from TRBV2 and TRBJ2-1; D is ambiguous. V gave up 1 base and J gave up 9 bases, with 13 bases separating them. The CDR3 loop spans 14 amino acids. CDR1 is SNHLY, CDR2 FYNNEI, per germline. CDR3 residues: CASSEVAGVGEQFF. In DNA form, the CDR3 reads TGTGCCAGCAGTGAAGTTGCTGGTGTGGGTGAGCAGTTCTTC.

The gene calls are TRBV5-6 and TRBJ1-1; no clear D. This CDR3 is 14 amino acids long. V was cut by 5 bases and J by 5 bases, with 16 bases left in between. CDR1 is SGHDT, CDR2 YYEEEE, per germline. As DNA, the CDR3 is TGTGCCAGCAGTCCCGGACTGGGTAGGACTGAAGCTTTCTTT. Protein product: CASSPGLGRTEAFF.

Only a few counts were recorded for this clone. J is TRBJ1-2 and V is TRBV5-1; no clear D gene. V shed 2 bases and J shed 8 bases, with 13 bases lying between them. CDR3 length: 13 residues. Germline CDR1 reads SGHRS; CDR2 reads YFSETQ. The CDR3 DNA sequence: TGCGCCAGCAGCTTCAACGATTTAAACGGCTACACCTTC. Its protein product is CASSFNDLNGYTF.

This clone was detected a few times. J is TRBJ2-1 and V is TRBV9, with 12 bases aligning to TRBD2. Germline CDR1 SGDLS, CDR2 YYNGEE. With V trimmed by 4 bases and J by 7 bases, 6 bases remained unmatched. CDR3 length equals 15 residues. The CDR3, as DNA: TGTGCCAGCAGCCCGCGACTAGCGGGAGATAATGAGCAGTTCTTC. It is translated as CASSPRLAGDNEQFF.